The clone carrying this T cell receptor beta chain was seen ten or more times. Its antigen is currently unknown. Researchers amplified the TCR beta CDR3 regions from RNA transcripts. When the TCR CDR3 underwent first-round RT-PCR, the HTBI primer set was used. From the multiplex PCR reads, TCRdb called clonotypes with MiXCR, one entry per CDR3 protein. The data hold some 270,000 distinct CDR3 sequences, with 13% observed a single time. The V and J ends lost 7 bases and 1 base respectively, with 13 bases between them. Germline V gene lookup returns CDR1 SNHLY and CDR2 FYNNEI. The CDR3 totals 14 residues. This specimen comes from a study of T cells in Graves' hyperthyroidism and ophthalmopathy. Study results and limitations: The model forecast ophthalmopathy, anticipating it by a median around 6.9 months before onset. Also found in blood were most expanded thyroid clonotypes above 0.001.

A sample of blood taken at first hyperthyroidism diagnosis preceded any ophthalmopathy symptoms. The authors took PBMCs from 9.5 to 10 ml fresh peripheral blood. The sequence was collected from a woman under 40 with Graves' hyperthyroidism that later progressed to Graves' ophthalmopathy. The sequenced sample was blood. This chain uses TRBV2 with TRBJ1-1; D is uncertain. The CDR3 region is CASIPDRGNTEAFF. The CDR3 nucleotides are TGTGCCAGCATTCCGGACCGGGGGAACACTGAAGCTTTCTTT. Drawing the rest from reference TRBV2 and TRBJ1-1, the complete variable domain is EPEVTQTPSHQVTQMGQEVILRCVPISNHLYFYWYRQILGQKVEFLVSFYNNEISEKSEIFDDQFSVERPDGSNFTLKIRSTKLEDSAMYFCASIPDRGNTEAFFGQGTRLTVV.